The 9 T cell receptor beta chains in this list originate from one sample, sequenced in a study of CD8 T cells in ankylosing spondylitis. Notes on the study in general: There was a TCR beta motif, made of 7 to 9 highly homologous variants, that appeared characteristic of ankylosing spondylitis blood.

These receptors are not linked to any known antigen. TCRdb processed the 5' RACE reads anew with MiXCR; each CDR3 protein has one entry. Here the sample spans 750,000 to 850,000 distinct CDR3 sequences, roughly 12% being singletons. The material sequenced was blood, either unsorted or a sorted T cell fraction (not recorded which). Receptors originate from a male donor with ankylosing spondylitis.

The chain recombines TRBV20-1 with TRBJ2-1, with 14 bases that match TRBD2. J lost 4 bases, V lost 3 bases, and 5 bases had no gene match. Germline lookup yields CDR1 DFQATT and CDR2 SNEGSKA (reference sequence). This CDR3 region has 16 residues. Here the CDR3 reads CSASKTSGGAYNEQFF. Written as DNA, the CDR3 is TGCAGTGCTAGTAAGACTAGCGGGGGGGCGTACAATGAGCAGTTCTTC.

V is TRBV20-1 and J is TRBJ2-7; TRBD1 is a possible D gene (5 bases). This CDR3 contains 12 residues. Germline V CDR1 and CDR2: DFQATT, SNEGSKA (reference sequence). The CDR3 region is CTLGASFYEQYF. The CDR3 DNA reads TGCACTCTTGGGGCGAGCTTCTACGAGCAGTACTTC.

This clonotype was detected a few times. The chain links TRBV4-3 to TRBJ2-1; 8 positions agree with TRBD2. CDR1 and CDR2 from the germline V gene are LGHNA and YSLEER. This CDR3 is built from 15 residues. The junction had 1 base not matched to a gene; V was cut back by 0 bases and J by 3 bases. The CDR3 sequence is CASSQETSGYNEQFF. The CDR3 DNA reads as TGCGCCAGCAGCCAAGAAACTAGCGGCTACAATGAGCAGTTCTTC.

Worth noting for this clonotype: Sequence at one end of the junction differs from germline and may be a read error. The chain combines TRBV20-1 with TRBJ2-3; the match to TRBD1 covers 9 bases. The CDR3 extends over 11 amino acids. Germline V gene sequence: CDR1 DFQATT, CDR2 SNEGSKA (reference sequence). The CDR3 nucleotides are TGCAGTGCTAGTGGGGACAGGGAGGTCTTCTTT. It translates to CSASGDREVFF.

This clonotype occurred many times. The chain couples TRBV20-1 to TRBJ2-3; the D gene is possibly TRBD2 (5 bases). Per germline, CDR1 DFQATT and CDR2 SNEGSKA (reference sequence). The CDR3 totals 14 residues. V shed 6 bases and J shed 5 bases, with 18 bases lying between them. This CDR3 is CSALPGSSLDTQYF. The CDR3 DNA reads TGCAGTGCCCTCCCGGGGTCCTCGCTAGATACGCAGTATTTT.

This clonotype was counted a few times. The chain links TRBV4-3 to TRBJ1-1; no definite D call. V was clipped by 1 base and J by 0 bases, with 12 bases between them. This CDR3 has 16 residues. The V gene's germline CDR1 is LGHNA and CDR2 YSLEER. CDR3 amino acids: CASSQGAQQLNTEAFF. CDR3 DNA: TGCGCCAGCAGCCAAGGGGCCCAACAGCTGAACACTGAAGCTTTCTTT.

This clonotype has more than one count but fewer than ten. The chain combines TRBV20-1 with TRBJ1-2; TRBD1 is a possible D gene (5 bases). From germline, CDR1 is DFQATT and CDR2 SNEGSKA (reference sequence). This CDR3 has 10 amino acids. V lost 6 bases, J lost 8 bases, and 10 bases lay in between. DNA of the CDR3: TGCAGTGCGGCCCGGGGGGGCTACACCTTC. It yields the protein CSAARGGYTF.

This clonotype has a handful of counts. V and J are TRBV18 and TRBJ2-1; 7 bases are a match to TRBD2. Germline V CDR1 and CDR2: KGHSH, LQKENI. This CDR3 contains 17 residues. Germline trimming cut 2 bases from V and 0 bases from J; bases unmatched to any gene: 7. As DNA, the CDR3 is TGTGCCAGCTCACCATTACCGGGAGGTATCTCCTACAATGAGCAGTTCTTC. Residues: CASSPLPGGISYNEQFF.

This clonotype came up once. V is TRBV27 and J is TRBJ2-2; TRBD1 matches 9 bases. After removal of 10 bases from V and 1 base from J, the junction contained 4 bases not matched to a gene. The CDR3 extends over 14 amino acids. The germline V gene has CDR1 MNHEY and CDR2 SMNVEV (reference sequence). This CDR3 is CATRQGVNTGELFF. CDR3 nucleotides: TGTGCCACCCGACAGGGGGTGAACACCGGGGAGCTGTTTTTT.